This is a list of T cell receptor beta chains from one sample in a study of vaccination effects on CD4 cells after COVID-19. Here immunoSEQ multiplex PCR was the method, and the copy in TCRdb shows in-frame clones only, minus some. This sample carries approximately 76,000 clones, 60% to 85% of them seen once, and the ten largest clones take about 10%. These TCRs are of unknown antigen specificity. Sequenced material: CD4+ T cells from PBMCs cultured with SARS-CoV-2 spike peptides, taken before COVID-19 vaccination. The source is a human donor who received a COVID-19 vaccine. Both conserved end residues are part of each CDR3. D genes are given only for firm matches. For some rows the clone size is stated as once, few or many, or as a class when expanded; others skip it.

D gene	J gene	V gene	clone size	CDR3 DNA	CDR3 protein
NA	TRBJ1-3	TRBV24-1	NA	TGTGCCACCAGTGATCCTGGGACTGCTGGAAACACCATATATTTT	CATSDPGTAGNTIYF
NA	TRBJ2-3	TRBV10-2	NA	TGCGCCAGCAGGGGGCTTTCGAGCACAGATACGCAGTATTTT	CASRGLSSTDTQYF
NA	TRBJ1-5	TRBV18	NA	TGTGCCAGCTCACCTTTGGAGAATCAGCCCCAGCATTTT	CASSPLENQPQHF
TRBD2	TRBJ2-5	TRBV7-2	NA	TGTGCCAGCAGCCCCGCCTCACTAGCGGGGGGGCCCCGAGAGACCCAGTACTTC	CASSPASLAGGPRETQYF
NA	TRBJ2-2	TRBV18	NA	TGTGCCAGCTCACGATACCAGGACGGATCGAACACCGGGGAGCTGTTTTTT	CASSRYQDGSNTGELFF
TRBD1	TRBJ2-2	TRBV2	NA	TGTGCCAGCACCCGGGACAGGGTATTCACCGGGGAGCTGTTTTTT	CASTRDRVFTGELFF
NA	TRBJ2-2	TRBV24-1	NA	TGTGCCACCAGGGGGGGGCCCACCGGGGAGCTGTTTTTT	CATRGGPTGELFF
TRBD1	TRBJ2-3	TRBV5-4	NA	TGTGCCAGCAGCCCGGACAGGGGCTCAGATACGCAGTATTTT	CASSPDRGSDTQYF
TRBD2	TRBJ2-3	TRBV4-3	NA	TGCGCCAGCAGCCACCTAATCGGGGGGAGCACAGATACGCAGTATTTT	CASSHLIGGSTDTQYF
TRBD2	TRBJ2-5	TRBV2	NA	TGTGCCAGCAGTAACCCGGGACTAGCGGGGAGTCGATCGAGGGAGACCCAGTACTTC	CASSNPGLAGSRSRETQYF
NA	TRBJ2-1	TRBV6-5	NA	TGTGCCAGCAGTTCCGGCTCCTACAATGAGCAGTTCTTC	CASSSGSYNEQFF
TRBD1	TRBJ2-5	TRBV5-1	NA	TGCGCCAGCAGCTTGCAGGGGGATCACCAAGAGACCCAGTACTTC	CASSLQGDHQETQYF
TRBD1	TRBJ2-1	TRBV7-2	NA	TGTGCCAGCAGCTATCCGGGACAGGGTAACAATGAGCAGTTCTTC	CASSYPGQGNNEQFF
NA	TRBJ2-3	TRBV30	NA	TGTGCCTGGGGACGAATTAGCACAGATACGCAGTATTTT	CAWGRISTDTQYF
NA	TRBJ2-5	TRBV7-2	once	TGTGCCAGCAGCTTAGCGCGGGGCCAAGGTCGAGAGACCCAGTACTTC	CASSLARGQGRETQYF
NA	TRBJ1-2	TRBV21-1	NA	TGTGCCAGCAGCGAAAATGTAACGGGGGGCGATCGCTACACCTTC	CASSENVTGGDRYTF
NA	TRBJ1-2	TRBV6-1	few	TGTGCCAGCAGTGAAGCTGGGGATACTGGCTACACCTTC	CASSEAGDTGYTF
TRBD2	TRBJ2-3	TRBV5-4	NA	TGTGCCAGCAGCCTTCGGGGGGGCGTGGGAGATACGCAGTATTTT	CASSLRGGVGDTQYF
NA	TRBJ1-2	TRBV3-1/TRBV3-2	NA	TGTGCCAGCAGCCAAGATTCGGGGGGCTACACCTTC	CASSQDSGGYTF
NA	TRBJ1-1	TRBV19	NA	TGTGCCAGTAGCCAGCAGGTGATCAACACTGAAGCTTTCTTT	CASSQQVINTEAFF
NA	TRBJ1-4	TRBV19	once	TGTGCCAGTGGGACCCTTAATGAAAAACTGTTTTTT	CASGTLNEKLFF
NA	TRBJ1-4	TRBV6-5	NA	TGTGCCAGCAGGGGGAGGGAAAAACTGTTTTTT	CASRGREKLFF
TRBD2	TRBJ2-3	TRBV6-5	NA	TGTGCCAGCAGCCGTTCGGGGGGTGGCACAGATACGCAGTATTTT	CASSRSGGGTDTQYF
NA	TRBJ1-5	TRBV4-1	once	TGCGCCAGCAGCCAAGTGGGGAGAGGGGGCAATCAGCCCCAGCATTTT	CASSQVGRGGNQPQHF
TRBD1	TRBJ1-6	TRBV30	NA	TGTGCCTGGACGCAGGGACAGCAAAATTCACCCCTCCACTTT	CAWTQGQQNSPLHF
TRBD2	TRBJ2-3	TRBV5-1	NA	TGCGCCAGCAGCTTTGGAGCGGGGGGTCACACAGATACGCAGTATTTT	CASSFGAGGHTDTQYF
NA	TRBJ2-6	TRBV27	NA	TGTGCCAGCAGTTTTATGGGGACACCTTCTGGGGCCAACGTCCTGACTTTC	CASSFMGTPSGANVLTF
NA	TRBJ1-5	TRBV5-3	NA	TGTGCCAGAAGCTTGGTCTCCGGGGAGAAGAATCAGCCCCAGCATTTT	CARSLVSGEKNQPQHF
TRBD2	TRBJ2-3	TRBV6-7	NA	TGTGCCAGCAGTACGACCGGGACTAGCAGAGCACAAGATACGCAGTATTTT	CASSTTGTSRAQDTQYF
TRBD1	TRBJ2-5	TRBV5-8	NA	TGTGCCAGCAGCTTGGGTCACAGGGGTGGGCAAGAGACCCAGTACTTC	CASSLGHRGGQETQYF
NA	TRBJ1-1	TRBV10-1	few	TGCGCCAGCAGTGAGCAGCTGAACACTGAAGCTTTCTTT	CASSEQLNTEAFF
TRBD1	TRBJ2-1	TRBV13	NA	TGTGCCAGCAGCCGGGGACAGGGGGCGAATAGGGGGTTCTTC	CASSRGQGANRGFF
TRBD1	TRBJ1-1	TRBV6-1	few	TGTGCCAGCAGTGACGACAGGGGAAGCACTGAAGCTTTCTTT	CASSDDRGSTEAFF
TRBD1	TRBJ2-3	TRBV7-2	NA	TGTGCCAGCAGCCCCCAGGGACAGAACACAGATACGCAGTATTTT	CASSPQGQNTDTQYF
TRBD1	TRBJ2-2	TRBV18	NA	TGTGCCACCTCCAGGGGGTCCGACGGGGAGCTGTTTTTT	CATSRGSDGELFF
NA	TRBJ2-3	TRBV5-5	NA	TGTGCCAGCAGCTTGGTCCAGGGTAAGACAGATACGCAGTATTTT	CASSLVQGKTDTQYF
NA	TRBJ1-2	TRBV5-6	NA	TGTGCCAGCAGCTTGGGCGGTGGGGGAACTAACTATGGCTACACCTTC	CASSLGGGGTNYGYTF
TRBD2	TRBJ2-3	TRBV6-6	NA	TGTGCCAGTCTGACTAGCGGGGGGGTAGTTACGCAGTATTTT	CASLTSGGVVTQYF
NA	TRBJ2-2	TRBV9	NA	TGTGCCAGCAGCGTAGAGGGCACCGGGGAGCTGTTTTTT	CASSVEGTGELFF
NA	TRBJ1-4	TRBV3-1/TRBV3-2	few	TGTGCCAGCAGCCCGTACACAGGGATCGAAAAACTGTTTTTT	CASSPYTGIEKLFF
NA	TRBJ2-2	TRBV6-4	NA	TGTGCCAGCAGTGACGTCTTTACAGATTGGGCCGGGGAGCTGTTTTTT	CASSDVFTDWAGELFF
NA	TRBJ2-3	TRBV12-5	NA	TGTGCTAGTGGTTTGGTCTCGGACAAGCAGTATTTT	CASGLVSDKQYF
NA	TRBJ2-1	TRBV27	NA	TGTGCCAGCAGTTCCCTGCCGGGGACGGAGTTCTTC	CASSSLPGTEFF
NA	TRBJ2-5	TRBV9	NA	TGTGCCAGCAGCGTAGACATTCAAGAGACCCAGTACTTC	CASSVDIQETQYF
TRBD1	TRBJ1-1	TRBV19	NA	TGTGCCAGTACCAATCCCCCACAGGGGAAGACTGAAGCTTTCTTT	CASTNPPQGKTEAFF
NA	TRBJ1-1	TRBV6-4	once	TGTGCCAGCCGAGGACAGAACACTGAAGCTTTCTTT	CASRGQNTEAFF
NA	TRBJ2-1	TRBV11-3	NA	TGTGCCAGCAGCCCCGACTCCTCCTACAATGAGCAGTTCTTC	CASSPDSSYNEQFF
TRBD2	TRBJ2-5	TRBV6-5	once	TGTGCCAGCAGGAAAAGGACTAGCGGCCAAGAGACCCAGTACTTC	CASRKRTSGQETQYF
NA	TRBJ2-5	TRBV10-3	NA	TGTGCCATCAGTGAGTCCTTCGGGGCACAAAATCAAGAGACCCAGTACTTC	CAISESFGAQNQETQYF
NA	TRBJ1-3	TRBV6-5	NA	TGTGCCAGCAGTTCACAAGATAGTTCAAACACCATATATTTT	CASSSQDSSNTIYF
NA	TRBJ1-5	TRBV2	NA	TGTGCCAGCCAGACGGCATATAGCAATCAGCCCCAGCATTTT	CASQTAYSNQPQHF